The present T cell receptor (beta chain) was sequenced within a study of T cells in Graves' hyperthyroidism and ophthalmopathy. Each diagnosis drew on symptoms, thyroxine, TRAb, thyroid ultrasound and orbital computed tomography findings. General study results and limits: Within blood appeared most thyroid clonotypes that had expanded above 0.001.

Turning to this clonotype: Its antigen is unidentified.

The source material, RNA transcripts, was used to amplify TCR beta CDR3 regions. First-round RT-PCR targeting the TCR CDR3 was performed with the HTBI primer set. TCRdb re-analysed the multiplex PCR reads in MiXCR, keeping a single row per CDR3 protein. The table has about 280,000 distinct CDR3 sequences, 25% seen once. Germline V gene sequence: CDR1 DFQATT, CDR2 SNEGSKA (reference sequence). The CDR3 has 14 amino acids. The V end lost 6 bases, the J end lost 6 bases, and 21 bases lay between the germline ends. This TCR derives from a man between 35 and 55 years old with Graves' hyperthyroidism that later progressed to Graves' ophthalmopathy. This chain links TRBV20-1 with TRBJ2-7, with a tentative D call TRBD2 (6 bases). The sequencing sample was made of blood. This chain's CDR3 is CSATGPGGASEQYF. The CDR3 nucleotides are TGCAGTGCCACCGGCCCGGGCGGGGCGAGCGAGCAGTACTTC.